The 32 T cell receptor beta chains presented below share a single source sample, sequenced in a study of identical twins. TCRdb used MiXCR to reprocess the 5' RACE reads, holding one entry per CDR3 protein. The table has 240,000 or so distinct CDR3 sequences, 9.5% to 15% seen once. This same sample was also taken into another study, of yellow fever vaccine responses in identical twins.

Material for sequencing was memory (CD45RO+) T cells sorted from blood. The receptor source for this set is a woman under 30 in good health.

This clonotype has more than one count but fewer than ten. V gene TRBV5-1 combines with J gene TRBJ2-1, with TRBD2 identical over 7 bases. With V trimmed by 4 bases and J by 8 bases, 9 bases remained unmatched. The length of the CDR3 is 14 residues. Germline V gene sequence: CDR1 SGHRS, CDR2 YFSETQ. The CDR3 DNA follows: TGCGCCAGCAGCCCCGGGGGGTACGGGGATGAGCAGTTCTTC. The encoded protein is CASSPGGYGDEQFF.

The chain carries TRBV6-2 or TRBV6-3 and TRBJ2-3; 9 bases are shared with TRBD1. The germline V gene has CDR1 MNHEY and CDR2 SVGEGT. J was trimmed by 1 base and V by 5 bases; bases with no gene match: 7. The CDR3 has 16 amino acids. In DNA form, the CDR3 reads TGTGCCAGCAGTGGGACGGGACAGGGCCGCACAGATACGCAGTATTTT. It codes for CASSGTGQGRTDTQYF.

This clonotype appeared a few times. CDR3 amino acids: CAVIADTYEQYF. As DNA, the CDR3 is TGTGCCGTAATAGCAGACACCTACGAGCAGTACTTC. The chain carries TRBV6-5 and TRBJ2-7; D remains unclear. CDR1 is MNHEY, CDR2 SVGAGI, per germline. The CDR3 extends over 12 amino acids. V lost 11 bases and J 2 bases, leaving 13 bases between the germline ends.

The chain links TRBV2 to TRBJ2-7, with D perhaps TRBD2 (5 bases). The CDR3 extends over 16 amino acids. The germline V gene has CDR1 SNHLY and CDR2 FYNNEI. With 0 bases removed from V and 0 bases from J, the gap between germline ends came to 12 bases. The DNA for the CDR3 is TGTGCCAGCAGTGAAGCGGGGAGAGAGACCTCCTACGAGCAGTACTTC. It is translated as CASSEAGRETSYEQYF.

This clonotype came up many times. The chain joins TRBV27 to TRBJ2-7; D remains unclear. V lost 6 bases and J lost 1, with 1 base in between. The germline V gene has CDR1 MNHEY and CDR2 SMNVEV (reference sequence). The CDR3 spans 10 residues. CDR3 protein: CASRSYEQYF. Written as DNA, the CDR3 is TGTGCCAGCAGATCCTACGAGCAGTACTTC.

The chain uses TRBV19 and TRBJ2-7, with 8 bases matching TRBD1. Unmatched junction bases numbered 6, after V lost 1 base and J lost 4 bases. The germline V gene has CDR1 LNHDA and CDR2 SQIVND (reference sequence). The CDR3 has 15 residues. The CDR3 bases are TGTGCCAGTAGTATAGCGGCAGGGGGCAGTTACGAGCAGTACTTC. Translated: CASSIAAGGSYEQYF.

This rearrangement joins TRBV5-6 to TRBJ1-1; no reliable D call. The V end was cut by 4 bases, the J end by 1 base, with 17 bases between. The germline V gene encodes CDR1 SGHDT and CDR2 YYEEEE. CDR3 size: 16 residues. The CDR3 protein is CASSPWGRSRNTEAFF. CDR3 in DNA: TGTGCCAGCAGCCCTTGGGGTAGGAGTCGGAACACTGAAGCTTTCTTT.

This clonotype was seen repeatedly, ten times or more. The rearrangement joins TRBV18 to TRBJ2-7; tentatively, D is TRBD2 (5 bases). This CDR3 is built from 15 residues. The germline V gene has CDR1 KGHSH and CDR2 LQKENI. The ends were cut back, 2 bases at V and 0 bases at J, with 11 bases in the middle. CDR3 in amino acids: CASSPGLANSYEQYF. As DNA, the CDR3 is TGTGCCAGCTCACCAGGGCTAGCCAACTCCTACGAGCAGTACTTC.

This clonotype was seen ten or more times. The CDR3 loop reads CASSLAGNSNQPQHF. The CDR3 DNA reads as TGTGCCAGCAGCTTAGCAGGGAATAGCAATCAGCCCCAGCATTTT. The J gene is TRBJ1-5, the V gene TRBV7-8, with D unclear. CDR1 is SGHVS, CDR2 FQNEAQ, per germline. This CDR3 comprises 15 residues. The germline V and J ends were trimmed by 0 bases and 0 bases, with 6 bases remaining between them.

This clonotype turned up a few times. V usage is TRBV6-2 or TRBV6-3 and J usage is TRBJ1-2; D gene unclear. Trimming stripped 6 bases from V and 0 bases from J, with 8 bases between. The germline V gene encodes CDR1 MNHEY and CDR2 SVGEGT. This CDR3 region has 13 residues. In DNA form, the CDR3 reads TGTGCCAGCAGACGACTTGCTAACTATGGCTACACCTTC. Translated, it gives CASRRLANYGYTF.

This clonotype was picked up many times. The genes are TRBV7-9 and TRBJ2-2; no reliable D call. CDR3 length: 12 amino acids. The V end lost 5 bases, the J end lost 6 bases, and 7 bases lay between the germline ends. Germline V gene data show CDR1 as SEHNR and CDR2 as FQNEAQ (reference sequence). CDR3 nucleotide sequence: TGTGCCAGCAGCGGCACGTCCGGGGAGCTGTTTTTT. This codes for CASSGTSGELFF.

The chain has TRBV6-1 and TRBJ1-5; tentative D call: TRBD1 (6 bases). Trimming pared 4 bases from V and 2 bases from J, leaving 15 bases between. Germline assignment: CDR1 MNHNS and CDR2 SASEGT. This CDR3 contains 16 residues. This chain's CDR3 is CASSAKVGGGNQPQHF. In nucleotides, the CDR3 is TGTGCCAGCAGTGCAAAAGTAGGGGGTGGCAATCAGCCCCAGCATTTT.

This clonotype was detected a few times. This sequence joins TRBV20-1 and TRBJ2-7, with D possibly being TRBD2 (6 bases). Trimming took off 3 bases at V and 4 bases at J, with 16 bases between the two ends. The CDR3 length is 14 residues. Germline V CDR1 and CDR2: DFQATT, SNEGSKA (reference sequence). CDR3 nucleotide sequence: TGCAGTGCTAGTGGTACAGGAGGGATTTACGAGCAGTACTTC. Its translation: CSASGTGGIYEQYF.

Only one count was recorded for this clonotype. One junction end does not reproduce the germline sequence, and a read error may be involved. This chain joins TRBV11-2 and TRBJ2-7; D may be TRBD2 (6 bases). Germline CDR1 SGHAT, CDR2 FQNNGV. The CDR3 totals 13 residues. CDR3 nucleotide sequence: TGTGCCAACAGCCCGACTAGCTCCTACGAGCAGTACTTC. Encoded protein: CANSPTSSYEQYF.

This clonotype turned up a few times. J is TRBJ2-1 and V is TRBV6-2 or TRBV6-3; D is perhaps TRBD2 (6 bases). V lost 6 bases to trimming and J lost 1 base, with 19 bases between them. The CDR3 length is 17 residues. Germline lookup yields CDR1 MNHEY and CDR2 SVGEGT. DNA for the CDR3: TGTGCCAGCAGGTTACGGGGTAGCGGCAGTTCCTACAATGAGCAGTTCTTC. This encodes CASRLRGSGSSYNEQFF.

This clonotype was seen more than once but under ten times. This rearrangement joins TRBV6-1 to TRBJ2-1, with 8 bases identical to TRBD2. From germline, CDR1 is MNHNS and CDR2 SASEGT. With 1 base clipped from V and 4 bases from J, the junction kept 3 bases outside the gene matches. The CDR3 length is 15 residues. The CDR3 region is CASSEVGGGYNEQFF. CDR3 in DNA: TGTGCCAGCAGTGAAGTCGGGGGGGGGTACAATGAGCAGTTCTTC.

This clonotype was counted ten times or more. The gene calls are TRBV15 and TRBJ2-2, with D possibly TRBD2 on 6 matching bases. V lost 5 bases, J lost 4 bases, and 14 bases lay in between. CDR3 size: 15 residues. From germline, CDR1 is LNHNV and CDR2 YYDKDF (reference sequence). The CDR3 protein is CATSAGGVGTGELFF. DNA of the CDR3: TGTGCCACCAGCGCCGGAGGGGTCGGCACCGGGGAGCTGTTTTTT.

Many counts were recorded for this clonotype. The genes are TRBV4-3 and TRBJ2-1; 8 bases map to TRBD2. The V gene's germline CDR1 is LGHNA and CDR2 YSLEER. With V trimmed by 2 bases and J by 8 bases, 11 bases remained unmatched. The CDR3 is 16 amino acids. The CDR3: CASSQLKGAGADEQFF. The CDR3 DNA reads TGCGCCAGCAGCCAATTAAAGGGAGCGGGAGCCGATGAGCAGTTCTTC.

The genes are TRBV7-2 and TRBJ2-7; 13 positions agree with TRBD2. The junction had 3 bases not matched to a gene; V was cut back by 5 bases and J by 5 bases. The CDR3 is 14 residues long. In germline, CDR1 is SGHTA, CDR2 FQGNSA. CDR3 in DNA: TGTGCCAGCAGCCGGACTAGCGGGAGCAACGAGCAGTACTTC. This translates into CASSRTSGSNEQYF. Using reference TRBV7-2 and TRBJ2-7 for the parts outside the CDR3, the full variable domain is GAGVSQSPSNKVTEKGKDVELRCDPISGHTALYWYRQSLGQGLEFLIYFQGNSAPDKSGLPSDRFSAERTGGSVSTLTIQRTQQEDSAVYLCASSRTSGSNEQYFGPGTRLTVT.

V and J are TRBV21-1 and TRBJ2-7. TRBV21-1 is a pseudogene. CDR3 length: 13 amino acids. CDR3 coding DNA: TGTGCCAGCAGCTTCAATTGGGGCTACGAGCAGTACTTC. This translates into CASSFNWGYEQYF.

This clonotype appeared a few times. This chain links TRBV9 with TRBJ2-5, with TRBD1 as a possible D gene (6 bases). The germline V gene encodes CDR1 SGDLS and CDR2 YYNGEE. The V gene lost 0 bases and the J gene lost 1 base, with 10 bases spanning the gap. CDR3 length: 15 amino acids. The CDR3: CASSVDGQPQETQYF. The DNA of the CDR3 is TGTGCCAGCAGCGTAGACGGACAGCCCCAAGAGACCCAGTACTTC.

Here the CDR3 DNA reads TGCGCCAGCGATTCCGGCCGGGAGAGCTTCGCGGAGACCCAGTACTTC. It specifies CASDSGRESFAETQYF. The chain has TRBV10-2 and TRBJ2-5, with a weak D call TRBD2 (6 bases). The V end lost 8 bases, the J end lost 5 bases, and 24 bases lay between the germline ends. CDR1 and CDR2 (germline): WSHSY, SAAADI. The CDR3 runs to 16 residues.

This chain joins TRBV7-2 and TRBJ1-1; unclear D gene. CDR1 and CDR2 from the germline V gene are SGHTA and FQGNSA. The CDR3 consists of 14 residues. The V end lost 5 bases, the J end lost 1 base, and 11 bases lay between the germline ends. The CDR3 sequence: CASSPTGGNTEAFF. The CDR3, as DNA: TGTGCCAGCAGCCCAACCGGCGGGAACACTGAAGCTTTCTTT.

This clonotype was seen many times. The chain links TRBV20-1 to TRBJ2-7, with TRBD2 matching 7 bases. The V gene end was trimmed by 3 bases and the J gene end by 7 bases; junction bases not matched to a gene: 12. Germline V gene data show CDR1 as DFQATT and CDR2 as SNEGSKA (reference sequence). CDR3 length: 14 amino acids. CDR3 in DNA: TGCAGTGCTAGCTGGGCGGGGGAGCGTCTGGAGCAGTACTTC. Its protein is CSASWAGERLEQYF.

This clonotype appeared many times. The chain couples TRBV11-2 to TRBJ2-3; 10 nucleotides line up with TRBD2. The CDR3 is 18 residues long. Germline assignment: CDR1 SGHAT and CDR2 FQNNGV. J gave up 2 bases and V 5 bases, and 13 bases lay outside the gene matches. The CDR3 is CASSLGGLAGGVTDTQYF. For the CDR3, the DNA is TGTGCCAGCAGCCTCGGAGGGTTAGCGGGAGGAGTCACAGATACGCAGTATTTT. The variable domain in full, with the rest retrieved from reference TRBV11-2 and TRBJ2-3, is EAGVAQSPRYKIIEKRQSVAFWCNPISGHATLYWYQQILGQGPKLLIQFQNNGVVDDSQLPKDRFSAERLKGVDSTLKIQPAKLEDSAVYLCASSLGGLAGGVTDTQYFGPGTRLTVL.

This clonotype has only a few counts. The chain has TRBV7-9 and TRBJ2-2; D may correspond to TRBD1 or TRBD2 (5 bases each). This CDR3 comprises 16 residues. V was trimmed by 5 bases and J by 5 bases, leaving 18 bases between them. Germline lookup yields CDR1 SEHNR and CDR2 FQNEAQ (reference sequence). CDR3 residues: CASSLGALGRTGELFF. CDR3 in DNA: TGTGCCAGCAGCCTCGGGGCACTTGGTAGGACCGGGGAGCTGTTTTTT.

This chain joins TRBV20-1 and TRBJ2-7, with D possibly matching TRBD1 (6 bases). Between the trimmed V and J ends, which lost 2 bases and 0 bases, there was a span of 8 bases. Germline V gene lookup returns CDR1 DFQATT and CDR2 SNEGSKA (reference sequence). The CDR3 is 13 residues long. The CDR3 DNA reads as TGCAGTGCTAGATCACAGGGCTCCTACGAGCAGTACTTC. Translated: CSARSQGSYEQYF.

V is TRBV2 and J is TRBJ2-2; TRBD2 matches 14 bases. V trimming: 5 bases; J trimming: 6 bases; junction bases outside the gene matches: 5. CDR3 length equals 16 residues. Looked up from germline, CDR1 is SNHLY and CDR2 is FYNNEI. The CDR3 DNA reads TGTGCCAGCAGTCCGACTAGCGGGGGGGCCGCCGGGGAGCTGTTTTTT. It yields the protein CASSPTSGGAAGELFF.

There are many counts of this clonotype. The CDR3, as DNA: TGTGCCAGCAGCGTAGGTGCAGCCGGGGGTGAAAAACTGTTTTTT. Amino acid sequence: CASSVGAAGGEKLFF. The chain is built from TRBV9 and TRBJ1-4; tentative D call: TRBD1 (5 bases). Trimming stripped 0 bases from V and 7 bases from J, with 13 bases between. The CDR3 covers 15 residues. Germline CDR1 is SGDLS and CDR2 is YYNGEE.

The CDR3 nucleotides read TGCGCCAGCAGCTTCGGGGTGCCGGGGATGGTAGGCTGGGACACTGAAGCTTTCTTT. It translates to CASSFGVPGMVGWDTEAFF. The V gene is TRBV5-1, the J gene TRBJ1-1, with D unresolved. Deletions cut 2 bases from V and 3 bases from J, with 26 bases between. This CDR3 contains 19 residues. CDR1 SGHRS and CDR2 YFSETQ come from the germline V gene. The entire variable domain, with the rest obtained from reference TRBV5-1 and TRBJ1-1, is as follows: KAGVTQTPRYLIKTRGQQVTLSCSPISGHRSVSWYQQTPGQGLQFLFEYFSETQRNKGNFPGRFSGRQFSNSRSEMNVSTLELGDSALYLCASSFGVPGMVGWDTEAFFGQGTRLTVV.

The chain joins TRBV7-8 to TRBJ2-1; D unresolved. CDR1 is SGHVS and CDR2 is FQNEAQ in the germline V gene. The V gene lost 4 bases and the J gene lost 9 bases, with 19 bases spanning the gap. The CDR3 is made up of 15 amino acids. CDR3 protein: CASSSPKGLIGEQFF. The CDR3 bases are TGTGCCAGCAGCTCCCCCAAAGGCCTCATCGGTGAGCAGTTCTTC.

This clonotype came up many times. The V and J genes are TRBV12-3 or TRBV12-4 and TRBJ2-7; D is uncertain. There are 16 residues in the CDR3. Trimming removed 6 bases at V and 4 bases at J, with 22 bases between. The CDR3 spells CASRGLLNKDGYEQYF. The DNA for the CDR3 is TGTGCCAGCAGGGGCCTCCTGAACAAGGACGGTTACGAGCAGTACTTC.